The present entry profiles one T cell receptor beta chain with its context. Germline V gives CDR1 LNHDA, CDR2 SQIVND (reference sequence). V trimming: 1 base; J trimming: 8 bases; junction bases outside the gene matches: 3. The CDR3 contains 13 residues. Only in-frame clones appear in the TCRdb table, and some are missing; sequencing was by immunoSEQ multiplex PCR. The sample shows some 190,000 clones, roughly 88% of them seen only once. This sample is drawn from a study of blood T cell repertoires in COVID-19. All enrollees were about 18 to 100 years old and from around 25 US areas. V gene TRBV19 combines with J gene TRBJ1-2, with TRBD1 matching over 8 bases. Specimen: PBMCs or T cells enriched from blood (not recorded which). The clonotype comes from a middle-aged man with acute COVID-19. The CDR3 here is CASSIGDRSGYTF. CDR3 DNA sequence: TGTGCCAGTAGTATAGGGGACAGGTCCGGCTACACCTTC.